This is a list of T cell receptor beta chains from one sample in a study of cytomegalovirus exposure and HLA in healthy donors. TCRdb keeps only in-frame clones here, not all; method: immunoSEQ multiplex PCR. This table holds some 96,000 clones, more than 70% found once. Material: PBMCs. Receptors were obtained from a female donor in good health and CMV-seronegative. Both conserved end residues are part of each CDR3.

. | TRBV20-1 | CSARTSEQYF
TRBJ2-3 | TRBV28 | CASSLGRAADTQYF
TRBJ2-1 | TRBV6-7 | CASSRGLALNEQFF
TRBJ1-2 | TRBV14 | CASSRRGGTYGYTF
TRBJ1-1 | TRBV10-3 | CAISEVEGGTEAFF
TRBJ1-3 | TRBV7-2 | CASSPSGNTIYF
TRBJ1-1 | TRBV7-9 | CASNGQGNTEAFF
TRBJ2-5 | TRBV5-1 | CASSLGGGQGETRYF
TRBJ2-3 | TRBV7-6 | CASSRPSSVGTDTQYF
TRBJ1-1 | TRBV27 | CASSLSLGPTEAFF
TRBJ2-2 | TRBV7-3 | CASSRGNTGELFF
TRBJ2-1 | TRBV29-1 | CSVPGTSGKVYNEQFF
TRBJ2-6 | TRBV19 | CASTNQGSGGANVLTF
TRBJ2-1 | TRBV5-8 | CASSTGSGRREQFF
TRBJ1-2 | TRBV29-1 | CSVETRDSRSYGYTF
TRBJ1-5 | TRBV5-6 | CASSLTGGNQPQHF
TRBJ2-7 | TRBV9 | CASSLTSAVGEQYF
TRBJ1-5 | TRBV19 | CASSLDSYNQPQHF
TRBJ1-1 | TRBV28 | CASSLLEVKTFF
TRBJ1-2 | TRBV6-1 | CASSERGGYGYTF
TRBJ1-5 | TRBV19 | CASSIWGDQPQHF
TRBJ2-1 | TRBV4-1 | CASSLGTGRFYNEQFF
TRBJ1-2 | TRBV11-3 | CASSLDGQTTGGYTF
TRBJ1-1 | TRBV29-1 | CSAEVGQEAFF
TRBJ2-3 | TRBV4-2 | CASSQVGGTDTQYF
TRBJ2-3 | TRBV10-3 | CAISVGTSGSTDTQYF
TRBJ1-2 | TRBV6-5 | CASTLREDGYTF
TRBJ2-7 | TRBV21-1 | CASSKALSDSYEQYF
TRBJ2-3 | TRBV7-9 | CASSRGDTQYF
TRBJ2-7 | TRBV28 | CASSRTSSGGYEQYF
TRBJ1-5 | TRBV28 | CASSQGTRNQPQHF
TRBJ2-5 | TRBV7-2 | CASSLQLTGQETQYF
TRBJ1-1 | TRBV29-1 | CSVEDSTVNTEAFF
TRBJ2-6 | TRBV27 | CASCPGSSGANVLTF
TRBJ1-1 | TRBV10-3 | CAISESRGGDRGGRTEAFF
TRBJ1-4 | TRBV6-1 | CASSGTGSWDEKLFF
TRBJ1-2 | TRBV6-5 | CASSSHRGNYGYTF
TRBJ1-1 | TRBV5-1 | CASSSGGGITEAFF
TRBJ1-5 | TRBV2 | CASAVQGVQPQHF
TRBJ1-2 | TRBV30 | CAWSGTGWGYTF
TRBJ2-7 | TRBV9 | CASSVDKGAADEQYF
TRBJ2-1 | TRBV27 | CASSLMGLVSYNEQFF
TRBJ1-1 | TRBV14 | CASSQNFRMFGGLNTEAFF
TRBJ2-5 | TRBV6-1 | CASSEAFVARKYF
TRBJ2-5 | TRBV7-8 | CASSFLEPAGETQYF
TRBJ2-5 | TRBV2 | CASSEDRSQETQYF
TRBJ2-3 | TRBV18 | CASSEGAPTDTQYF
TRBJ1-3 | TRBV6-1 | CASSLWQGTGNTIYF
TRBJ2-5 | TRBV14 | CASSQYSSGGQETQYF
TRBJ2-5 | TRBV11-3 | CASSFTGDGTQYF
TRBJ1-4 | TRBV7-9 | CASSWGQGNEKLFF
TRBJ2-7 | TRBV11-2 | CASSLRDRVNHEQYF
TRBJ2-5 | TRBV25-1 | CASSDRDRLHQETQYF
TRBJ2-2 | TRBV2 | CASSGRTSQGLGELFF
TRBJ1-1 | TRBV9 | CASSSGENTEAFF
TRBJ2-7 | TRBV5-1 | CASSTNKLAGAGEQYF